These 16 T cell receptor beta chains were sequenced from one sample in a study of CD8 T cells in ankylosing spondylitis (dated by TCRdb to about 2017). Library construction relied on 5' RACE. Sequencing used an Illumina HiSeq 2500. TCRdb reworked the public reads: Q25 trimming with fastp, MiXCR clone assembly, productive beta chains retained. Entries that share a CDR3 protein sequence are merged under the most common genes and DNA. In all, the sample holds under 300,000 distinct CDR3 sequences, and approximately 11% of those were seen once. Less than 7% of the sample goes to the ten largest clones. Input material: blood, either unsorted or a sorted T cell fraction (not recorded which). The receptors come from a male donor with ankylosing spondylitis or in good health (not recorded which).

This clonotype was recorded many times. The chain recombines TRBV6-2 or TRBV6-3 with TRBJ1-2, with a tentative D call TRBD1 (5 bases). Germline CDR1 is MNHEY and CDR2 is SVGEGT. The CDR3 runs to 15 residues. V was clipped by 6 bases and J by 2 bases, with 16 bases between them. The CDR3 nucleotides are TGTGCCAGCAGCCCGGGAGGCAAGGGGAACTATGGCTACACCTTC. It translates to CASSPGGKGNYGYTF.

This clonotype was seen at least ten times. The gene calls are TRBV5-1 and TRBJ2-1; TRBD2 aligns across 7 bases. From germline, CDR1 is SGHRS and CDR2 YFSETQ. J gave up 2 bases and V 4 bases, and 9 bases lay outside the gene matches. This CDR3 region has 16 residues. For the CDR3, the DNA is TGCGCCAGCAGCCCTGGTCCTAGCGGAGCCTACAATGAGCAGTTCTTC. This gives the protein CASSPGPSGAYNEQFF.

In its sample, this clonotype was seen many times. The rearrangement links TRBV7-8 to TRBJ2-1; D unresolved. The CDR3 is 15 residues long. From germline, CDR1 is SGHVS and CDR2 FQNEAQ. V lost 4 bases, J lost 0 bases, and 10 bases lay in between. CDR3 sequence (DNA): TGTGCCAGCAGCTCCCGACAAGGCTCCTACAATGAGCAGTTCTTC. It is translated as CASSSRQGSYNEQFF.

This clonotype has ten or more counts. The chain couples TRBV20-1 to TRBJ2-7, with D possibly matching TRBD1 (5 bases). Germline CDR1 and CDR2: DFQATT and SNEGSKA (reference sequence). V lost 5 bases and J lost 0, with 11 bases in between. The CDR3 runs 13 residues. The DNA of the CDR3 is TGCAGTGCTCCCAGGGCAGCCTCCTACGAGCAGTACTTC. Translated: CSAPRAASYEQYF.

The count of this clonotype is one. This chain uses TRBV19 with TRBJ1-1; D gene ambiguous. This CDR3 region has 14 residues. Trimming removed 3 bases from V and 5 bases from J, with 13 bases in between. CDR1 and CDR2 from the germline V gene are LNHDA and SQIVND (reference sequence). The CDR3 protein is CASSIGIEETEAFF. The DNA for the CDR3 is TGTGCCAGTAGTATCGGGATTGAGGAAACTGAAGCTTTCTTT.

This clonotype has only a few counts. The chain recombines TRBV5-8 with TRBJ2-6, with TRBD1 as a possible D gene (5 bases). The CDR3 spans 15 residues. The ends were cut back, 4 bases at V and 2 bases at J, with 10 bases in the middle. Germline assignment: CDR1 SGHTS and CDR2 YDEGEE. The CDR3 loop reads CASSPRVPGANVLTF. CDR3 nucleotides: TGTGCCAGCAGCCCCAGGGTTCCTGGGGCCAACGTCCTGACTTTC.

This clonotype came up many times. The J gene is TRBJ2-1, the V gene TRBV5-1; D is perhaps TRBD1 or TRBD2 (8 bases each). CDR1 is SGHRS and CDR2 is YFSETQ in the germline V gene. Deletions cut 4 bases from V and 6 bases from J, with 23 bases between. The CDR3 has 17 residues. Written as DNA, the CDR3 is TGCGCCAGCAGCGGAAGCGGGAGCAGGACAGGGTTCAATGAGCAGTTCTTC. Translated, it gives CASSGSGSRTGFNEQFF.

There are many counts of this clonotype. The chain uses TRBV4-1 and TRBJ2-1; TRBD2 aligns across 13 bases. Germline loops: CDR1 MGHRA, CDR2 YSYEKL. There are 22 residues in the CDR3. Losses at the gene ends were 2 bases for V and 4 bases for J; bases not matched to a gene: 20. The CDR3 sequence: CASSQTYSPGLAGTGLYNEQFF. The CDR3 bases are TGCGCCAGCAGCCAAACATACTCCCCGGGACTAGCGGGGACCGGGCTATACAATGAGCAGTTCTTC.

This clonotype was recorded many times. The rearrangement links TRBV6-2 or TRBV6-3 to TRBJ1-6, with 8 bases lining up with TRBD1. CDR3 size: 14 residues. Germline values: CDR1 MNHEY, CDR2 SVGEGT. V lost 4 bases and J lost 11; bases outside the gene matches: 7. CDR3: CASSSGQGTAPLHF. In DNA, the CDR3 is TGTGCCAGCAGTTCTGGACAGGGTACGGCACCCCTCCACTTT.

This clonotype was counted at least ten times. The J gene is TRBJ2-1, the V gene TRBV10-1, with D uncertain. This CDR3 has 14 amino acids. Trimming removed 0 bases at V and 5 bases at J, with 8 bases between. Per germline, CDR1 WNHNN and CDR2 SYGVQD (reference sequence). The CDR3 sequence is CASSESGDDNEQFF. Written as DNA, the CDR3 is TGCGCCAGCAGTGAGTCCGGAGACGACAATGAGCAGTTCTTC.

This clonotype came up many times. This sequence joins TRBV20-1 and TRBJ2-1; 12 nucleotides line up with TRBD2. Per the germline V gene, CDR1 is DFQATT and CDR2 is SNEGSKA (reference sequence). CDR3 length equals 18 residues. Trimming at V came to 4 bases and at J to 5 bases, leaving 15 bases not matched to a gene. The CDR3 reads CSATQTSGGEYRHNEQFF. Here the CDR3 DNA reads TGCAGTGCTACCCAGACTAGCGGGGGAGAGTACCGACACAATGAGCAGTTCTTC.

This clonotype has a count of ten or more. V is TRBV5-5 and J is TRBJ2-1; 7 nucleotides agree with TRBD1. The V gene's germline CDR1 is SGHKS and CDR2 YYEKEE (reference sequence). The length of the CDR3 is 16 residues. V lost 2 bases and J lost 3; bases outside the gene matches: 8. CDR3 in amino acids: CASSLRGTGVYNEQFF. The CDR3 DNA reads TGTGCCAGCAGCTTAAGGGGAACAGGGGTCTACAATGAGCAGTTCTTC.

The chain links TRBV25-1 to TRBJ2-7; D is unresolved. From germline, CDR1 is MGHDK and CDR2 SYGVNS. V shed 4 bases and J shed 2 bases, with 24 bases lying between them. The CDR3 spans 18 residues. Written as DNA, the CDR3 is TGTGCCAGCAGTGGCGAACCCCGCACCGACTTGGCAGCCTACGAGCAGTACTTC. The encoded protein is CASSGEPRTDLAAYEQYF.

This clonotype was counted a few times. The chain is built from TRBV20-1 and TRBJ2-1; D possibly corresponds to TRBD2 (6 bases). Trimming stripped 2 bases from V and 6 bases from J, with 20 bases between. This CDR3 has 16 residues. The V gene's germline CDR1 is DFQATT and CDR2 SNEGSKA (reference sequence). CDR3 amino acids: CSARPPTRSGRNEQFF. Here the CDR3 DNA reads TGCAGTGCTAGACCACCGACTAGATCGGGACGCAATGAGCAGTTCTTC.

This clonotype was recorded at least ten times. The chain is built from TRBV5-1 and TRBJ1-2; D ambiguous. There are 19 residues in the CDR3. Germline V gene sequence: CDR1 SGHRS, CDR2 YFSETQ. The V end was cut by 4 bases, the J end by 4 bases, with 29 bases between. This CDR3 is CASSTSDERLPDGSYGYTF. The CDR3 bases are TGCGCCAGCAGCACCTCGGACGAGAGACTCCCCGACGGGAGCTATGGCTACACCTTC. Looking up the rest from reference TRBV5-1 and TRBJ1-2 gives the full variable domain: KAGVTQTPRYLIKTRGQQVTLSCSPISGHRSVSWYQQTPGQGLQFLFEYFSETQRNKGNFPGRFSGRQFSNSRSEMNVSTLELGDSALYLCASSTSDERLPDGSYGYTFGSGTRLTVV.

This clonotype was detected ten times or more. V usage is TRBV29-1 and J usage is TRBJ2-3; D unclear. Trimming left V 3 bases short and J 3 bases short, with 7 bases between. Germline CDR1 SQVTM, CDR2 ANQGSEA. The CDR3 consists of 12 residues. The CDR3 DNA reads TGCAGCGTTGAGAAAGGGACAGATACGCAGTATTTT. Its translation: CSVEKGTDTQYF.